This T cell receptor (beta chain) was captured in a study of T-cell memory formation after mild COVID-19. The CDR3 has 15 amino acids. Germline V gene lookup returns CDR1 ENHRY and CDR2 SYGVKD. V lost 6 bases, J lost 2 bases, and 4 bases stayed unmatched. TCRdb called the 5' RACE reads again in MiXCR, with one record for every CDR3 protein. The sample has some 600,000 distinct CDR3 sequences, around 16% seen once; the top ten hold 8.1%. Specimen: PBMCs or a T cell subset sorted from them (not recorded which). The TCR comes from an adult woman who had mild COVID-19 (a few samples of this study predate the infection). Cell type and time point are not known. The rearrangement links TRBV10-3 to TRBJ2-6; TRBD1 matches 7 bases. The CDR3 reads CAIRPTGAGANVLTF. DNA of the CDR3: TGTGCCATCAGGCCCACAGGGGCTGGGGCCAACGTCCTGACTTTC.